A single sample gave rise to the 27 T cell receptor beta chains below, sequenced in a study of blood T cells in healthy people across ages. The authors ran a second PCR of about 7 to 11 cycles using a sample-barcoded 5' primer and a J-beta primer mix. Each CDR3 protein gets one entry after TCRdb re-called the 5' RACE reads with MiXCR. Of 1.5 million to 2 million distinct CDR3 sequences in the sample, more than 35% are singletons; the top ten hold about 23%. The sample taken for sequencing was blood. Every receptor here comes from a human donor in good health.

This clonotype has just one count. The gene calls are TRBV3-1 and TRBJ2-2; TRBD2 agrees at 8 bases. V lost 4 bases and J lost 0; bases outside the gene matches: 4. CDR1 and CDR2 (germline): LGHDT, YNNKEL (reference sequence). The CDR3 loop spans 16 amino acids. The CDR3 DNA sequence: TGTGCCAGCAGCCCCGTAGCGGGGCCGAACACCGGGGAGCTGTTTTTT. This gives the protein CASSPVAGPNTGELFF.

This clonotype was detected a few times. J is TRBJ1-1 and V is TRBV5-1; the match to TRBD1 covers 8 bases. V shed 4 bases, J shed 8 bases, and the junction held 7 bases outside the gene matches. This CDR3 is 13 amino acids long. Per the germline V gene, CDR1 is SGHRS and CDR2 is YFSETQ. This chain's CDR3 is CASSPDREREAFF. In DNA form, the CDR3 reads TGCGCCAGCAGCCCGGACAGGGAGAGGGAAGCTTTCTTT.

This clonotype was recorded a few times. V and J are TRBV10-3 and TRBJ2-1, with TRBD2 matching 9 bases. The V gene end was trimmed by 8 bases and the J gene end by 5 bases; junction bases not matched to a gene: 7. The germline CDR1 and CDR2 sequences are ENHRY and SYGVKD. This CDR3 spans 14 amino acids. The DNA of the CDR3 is TGTGCCATCGGCGGGGGGGACCAGAACAATGAGCAGTTCTTC. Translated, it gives CAIGGGDQNNEQFF.

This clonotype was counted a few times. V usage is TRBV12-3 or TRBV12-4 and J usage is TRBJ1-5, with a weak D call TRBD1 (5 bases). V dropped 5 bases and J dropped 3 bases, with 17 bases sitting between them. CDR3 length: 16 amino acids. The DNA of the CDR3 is TGTGCCAGCAGTCCCTGGGGCAGGCCAGTCAATCAGCCCCAGCATTTT. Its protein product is CASSPWGRPVNQPQHF.

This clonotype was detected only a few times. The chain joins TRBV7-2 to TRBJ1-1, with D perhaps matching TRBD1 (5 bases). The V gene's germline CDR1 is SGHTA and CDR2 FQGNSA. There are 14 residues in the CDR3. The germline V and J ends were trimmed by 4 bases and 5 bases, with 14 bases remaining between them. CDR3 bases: TGTGCCAGCAGCTCCTCAGGGAGAAGTACTGAAGCTTTCTTT. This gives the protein CASSSSGRSTEAFF.

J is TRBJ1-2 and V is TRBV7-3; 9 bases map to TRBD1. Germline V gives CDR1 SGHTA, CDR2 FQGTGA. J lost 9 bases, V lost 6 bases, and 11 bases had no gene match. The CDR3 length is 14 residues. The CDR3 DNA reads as TGTGCCAGCAGTTCTACAGGGGGCGGGAGGAGCTACACCTTC. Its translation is CASSSTGGGRSYTF.

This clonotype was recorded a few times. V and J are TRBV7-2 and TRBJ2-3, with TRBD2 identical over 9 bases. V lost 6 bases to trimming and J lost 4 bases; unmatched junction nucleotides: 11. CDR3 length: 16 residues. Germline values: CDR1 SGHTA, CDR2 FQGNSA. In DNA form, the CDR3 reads TGTGCCAGCAGTACAAGAGCGGGGGGTTATTCAGATACGCAGTATTTT. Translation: CASSTRAGGYSDTQYF.

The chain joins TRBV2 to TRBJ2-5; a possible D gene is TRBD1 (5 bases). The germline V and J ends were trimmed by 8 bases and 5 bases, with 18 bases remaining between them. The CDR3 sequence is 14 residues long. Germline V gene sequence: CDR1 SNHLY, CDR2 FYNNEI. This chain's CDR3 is CASCDTGIWETQYF. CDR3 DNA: TGTGCCAGCTGCGATACAGGAATTTGGGAGACCCAGTACTTC.

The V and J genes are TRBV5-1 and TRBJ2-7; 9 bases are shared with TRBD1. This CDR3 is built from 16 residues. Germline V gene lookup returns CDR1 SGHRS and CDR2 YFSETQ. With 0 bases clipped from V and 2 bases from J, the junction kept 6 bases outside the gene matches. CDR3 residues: CASSLAQGTGTYEQYF. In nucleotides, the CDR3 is TGCGCCAGCAGCTTGGCCCAGGGGACAGGGACCTACGAGCAGTACTTC. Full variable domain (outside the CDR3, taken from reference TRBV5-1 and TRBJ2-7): KAGVTQTPRYLIKTRGQQVTLSCSPISGHRSVSWYQQTPGQGLQFLFEYFSETQRNKGNFPGRFSGRQFSNSRSEMNVSTLELGDSALYLCASSLAQGTGTYEQYFGPGTRLTVT.

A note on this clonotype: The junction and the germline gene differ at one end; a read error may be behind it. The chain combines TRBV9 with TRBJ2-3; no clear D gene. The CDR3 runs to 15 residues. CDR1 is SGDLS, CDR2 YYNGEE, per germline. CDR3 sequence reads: CASIVGPLSTDTQYF. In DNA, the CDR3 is TGTGCCAGCATCGTAGGTCCTTTGAGCACAGATACGCAGTATTTT.

For the CDR3, the DNA is TGCAGCGTAGAGCCTACTAGCGAGGAGACCCAGTACTTC. This translates into CSVEPTSEETQYF. The rearrangement joins TRBV29-1 to TRBJ2-5; TRBD2 aligns across 7 bases. The length of the CDR3 is 13 residues. Germline V CDR1 and CDR2: SQVTM, ANQGSEA. V was pared by 6 bases and J by 5 bases, with 9 bases of the junction left unmatched.

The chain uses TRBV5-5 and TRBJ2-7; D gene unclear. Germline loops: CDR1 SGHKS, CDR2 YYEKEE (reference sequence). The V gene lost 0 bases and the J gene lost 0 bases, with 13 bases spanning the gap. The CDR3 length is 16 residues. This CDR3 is CASSLDLQEISYEQYF. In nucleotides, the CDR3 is TGTGCCAGCAGCTTGGATCTCCAGGAAATCTCCTACGAGCAGTACTTC. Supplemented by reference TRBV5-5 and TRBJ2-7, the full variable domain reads DAGVTQSPTHLIKTRGQQVTLRCSPISGHKSVSWYQQVLGQGPQFIFQYYEKEERGRGNFPDRFSARQFPNYSSELNVNALLLGDSALYLCASSLDLQEISYEQYFGPGTRLTVT.

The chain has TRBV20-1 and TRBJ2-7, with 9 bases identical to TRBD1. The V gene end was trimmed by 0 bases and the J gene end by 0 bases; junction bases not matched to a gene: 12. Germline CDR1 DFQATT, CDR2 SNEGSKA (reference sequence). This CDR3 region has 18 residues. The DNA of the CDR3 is TGCAGTGCTAGAGATCCATCCCAGGACAGGGGAAGCTCCTACGAGCAGTACTTC. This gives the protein CSARDPSQDRGSSYEQYF.

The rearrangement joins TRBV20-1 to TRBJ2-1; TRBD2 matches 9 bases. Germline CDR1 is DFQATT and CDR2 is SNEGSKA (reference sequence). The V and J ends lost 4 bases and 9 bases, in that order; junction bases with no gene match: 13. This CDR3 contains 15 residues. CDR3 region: CSAISGTSFWGEQFF. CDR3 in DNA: TGCAGTGCTATATCCGGGACTAGCTTTTGGGGTGAGCAGTTCTTC.

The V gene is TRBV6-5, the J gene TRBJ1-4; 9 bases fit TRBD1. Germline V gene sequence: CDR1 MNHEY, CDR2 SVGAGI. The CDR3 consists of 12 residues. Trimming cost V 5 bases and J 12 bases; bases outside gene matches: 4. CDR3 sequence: CASSRTGVQLFF. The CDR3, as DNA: TGTGCCAGCAGTCGGACAGGGGTGCAACTGTTTTTT.

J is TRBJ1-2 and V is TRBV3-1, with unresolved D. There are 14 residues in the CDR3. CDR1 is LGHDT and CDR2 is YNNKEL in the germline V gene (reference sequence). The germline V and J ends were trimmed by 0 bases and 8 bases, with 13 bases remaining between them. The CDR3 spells CASSQDSTRRGYTF. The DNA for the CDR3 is TGTGCCAGCAGCCAAGATTCGACCCGGCGCGGCTACACCTTC.

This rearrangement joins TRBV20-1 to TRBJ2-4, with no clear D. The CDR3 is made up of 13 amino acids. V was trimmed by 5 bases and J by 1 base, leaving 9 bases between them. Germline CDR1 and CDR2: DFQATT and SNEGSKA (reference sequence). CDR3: CSAPIPAKNIQYF. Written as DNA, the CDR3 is TGCAGTGCTCCAATTCCCGCCAAAAACATTCAGTACTTC.

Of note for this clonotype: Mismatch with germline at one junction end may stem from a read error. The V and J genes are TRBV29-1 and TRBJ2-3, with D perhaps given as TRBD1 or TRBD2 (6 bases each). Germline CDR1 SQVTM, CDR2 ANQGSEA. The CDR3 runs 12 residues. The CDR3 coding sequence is TGCAGCGTTGACGGGGGCATAGATGCGCAGTATTTT. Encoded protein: CSVDGGIDAQYF.

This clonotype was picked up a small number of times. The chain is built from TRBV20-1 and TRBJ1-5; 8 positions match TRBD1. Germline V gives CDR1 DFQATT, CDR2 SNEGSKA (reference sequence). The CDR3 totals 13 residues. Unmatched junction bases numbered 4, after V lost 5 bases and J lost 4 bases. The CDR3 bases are TGCAGTGCTTTGCGGACAGGGAATCAGCCCCAGCATTTT. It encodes CSALRTGNQPQHF.

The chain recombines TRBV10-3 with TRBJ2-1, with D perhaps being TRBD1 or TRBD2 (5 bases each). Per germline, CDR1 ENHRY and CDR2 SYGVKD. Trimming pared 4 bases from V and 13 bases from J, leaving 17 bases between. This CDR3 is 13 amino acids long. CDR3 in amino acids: CAISGDVQETQFF. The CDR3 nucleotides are TGTGCCATCAGTGGGGACGTTCAAGAGACCCAGTTCTTC.

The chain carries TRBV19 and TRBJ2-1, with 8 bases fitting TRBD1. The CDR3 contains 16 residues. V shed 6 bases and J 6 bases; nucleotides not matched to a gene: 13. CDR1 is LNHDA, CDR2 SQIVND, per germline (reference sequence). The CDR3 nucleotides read TGTGCCAGTAGCCCCACCGACAGGGGATTCAGCAATGAGCAGTTCTTC. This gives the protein CASSPTDRGFSNEQFF.

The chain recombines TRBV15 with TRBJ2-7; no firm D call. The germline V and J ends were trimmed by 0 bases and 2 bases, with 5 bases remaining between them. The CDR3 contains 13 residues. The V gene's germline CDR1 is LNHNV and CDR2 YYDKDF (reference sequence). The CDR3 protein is CATSRDIPYEQYF. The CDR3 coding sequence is TGTGCCACCAGCAGAGATATCCCCTACGAGCAGTACTTC.

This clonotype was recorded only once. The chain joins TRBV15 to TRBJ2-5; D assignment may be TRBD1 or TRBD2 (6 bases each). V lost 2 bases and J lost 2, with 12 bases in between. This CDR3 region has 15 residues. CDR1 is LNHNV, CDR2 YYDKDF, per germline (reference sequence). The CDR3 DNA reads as TGTGCCACCAGCAGACCGGGGGCCCCACAAGAGACCCAGTACTTC. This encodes CATSRPGAPQETQYF. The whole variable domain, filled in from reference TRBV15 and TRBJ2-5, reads DAMVIQNPRYQVTQFGKPVTLSCSQTLNHNVMYWYQQKSSQAPKLLFHYYDKDFNNEADTPDNFQSRRPNTSFCFLDIRSPGLGDTAMYLCATSRPGAPQETQYFGPGTRLLVL.

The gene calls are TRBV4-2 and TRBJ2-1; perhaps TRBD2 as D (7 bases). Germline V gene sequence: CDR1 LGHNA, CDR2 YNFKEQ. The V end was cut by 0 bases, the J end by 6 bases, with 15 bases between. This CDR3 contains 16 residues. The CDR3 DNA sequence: TGTGCCAGCAGCCAAGATCCCGGGGGGCCAAGCAATGAGCAGTTCTTC. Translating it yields CASSQDPGGPSNEQFF.

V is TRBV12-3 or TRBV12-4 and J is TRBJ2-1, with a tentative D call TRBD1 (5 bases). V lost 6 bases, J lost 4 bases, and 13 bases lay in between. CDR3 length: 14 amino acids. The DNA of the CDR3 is TGTGCCAGCAGCCTATCAGGGAAATACAATGAGCAGTTCTTC. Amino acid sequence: CASSLSGKYNEQFF.

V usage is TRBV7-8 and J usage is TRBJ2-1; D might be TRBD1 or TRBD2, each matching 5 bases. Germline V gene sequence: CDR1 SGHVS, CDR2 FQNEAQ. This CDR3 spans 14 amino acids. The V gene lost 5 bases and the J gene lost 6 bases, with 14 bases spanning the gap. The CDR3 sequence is CASSGTSNSNEQFF. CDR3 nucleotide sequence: TGTGCCAGCAGCGGGACGTCAAACTCCAATGAGCAGTTCTTC.

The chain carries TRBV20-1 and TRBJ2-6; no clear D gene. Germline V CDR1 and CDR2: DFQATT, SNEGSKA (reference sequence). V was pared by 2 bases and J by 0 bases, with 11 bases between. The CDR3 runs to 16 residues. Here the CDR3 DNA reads TGCAGTGCTAGATCCCAGGTAAACTCTGGGGCCAACGTCCTGACTTTC. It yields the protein CSARSQVNSGANVLTF.